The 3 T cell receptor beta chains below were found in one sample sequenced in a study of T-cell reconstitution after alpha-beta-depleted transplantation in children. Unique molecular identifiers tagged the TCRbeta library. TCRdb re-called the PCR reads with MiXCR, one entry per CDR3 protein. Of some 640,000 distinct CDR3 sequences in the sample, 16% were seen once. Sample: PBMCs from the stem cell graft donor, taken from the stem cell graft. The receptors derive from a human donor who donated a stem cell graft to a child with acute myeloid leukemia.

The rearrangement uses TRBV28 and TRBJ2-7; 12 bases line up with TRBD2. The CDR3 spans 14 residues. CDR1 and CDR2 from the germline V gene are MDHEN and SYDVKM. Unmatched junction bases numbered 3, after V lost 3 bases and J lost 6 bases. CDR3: CASSFGLAGIEQYV. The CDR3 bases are TGTGCCAGCAGTTTCGGACTAGCGGGGATCGAGCAGTACGTC.

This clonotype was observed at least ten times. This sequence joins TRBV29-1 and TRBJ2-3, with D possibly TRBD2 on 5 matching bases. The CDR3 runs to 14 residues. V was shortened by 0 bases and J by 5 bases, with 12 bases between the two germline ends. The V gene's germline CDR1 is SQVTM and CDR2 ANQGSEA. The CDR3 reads CSVEDPGAGDTQYF. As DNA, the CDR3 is TGCAGCGTTGAAGATCCGGGTGCGGGAGATACGCAGTATTTT.

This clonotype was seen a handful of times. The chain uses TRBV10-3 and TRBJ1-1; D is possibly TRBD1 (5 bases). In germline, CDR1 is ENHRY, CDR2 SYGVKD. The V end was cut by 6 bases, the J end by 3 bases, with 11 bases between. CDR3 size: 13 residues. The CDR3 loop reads CAIRGRLDTEAFF. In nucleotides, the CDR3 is TGTGCCATCAGGGGACGACTGGACACTGAAGCTTTCTTT.